The rows below give T cell receptor beta chains drawn from one sample of a study of cytomegalovirus exposure and HLA in healthy donors. The protocol was immunoSEQ multiplex PCR, while the TCRdb copy is restricted to in-frame clones and leaves out a portion. The sample has 150,000 or so clones; 84% are singletons. Material for sequencing was PBMCs. These receptors all stem from a boy aged 2 to 9 in good health and CMV-seronegative. CDR3s include the opening cysteine and the closing phenylalanine or tryptophan. D genes are given only for firm matches.

d_call,j_call,v_call,cdr3_aa,cdr3_nt
NA,TRBJ2-5,TRBV20-1,CSALVGETQYF,TGCAGTGCTCTAGTCGGGGAGACCCAGTACTTC
NA,TRBJ2-1,TRBV19,CASSISTRDNQFF,TGTGCCAGTAGTATATCTACCCGGGACAACCAGTTCTTC
TRBD1,TRBJ2-1,TRBV6-1,CASRSVQGWVNEQFF,TGTGCCAGCAGAAGTGTACAGGGGTGGGTCAATGAGCAGTTCTTC
TRBD2,TRBJ2-1,TRBV7-3,CASSPRLAGVHEQFF,TGTGCCAGCAGCCCCAGACTAGCGGGAGTGCATGAGCAGTTCTTC
NA,TRBJ1-6,TRBV2,CASSPGLVNSPLHF,TGTGCCAGCAGCCCCGGACTAGTTAATTCACCCCTCCACTTT
TRBD2,TRBJ2-7,TRBV28,CASSEQQSGTSGWKYF,TGTGCCAGCAGTGAACAACAATCTGGGACTAGCGGGTGGAAGTACTTC
TRBD2,TRBJ2-3,TRBV7-8,CASSLKLAGAAGTDTQYF,TGTGCCAGCAGCTTAAAGCTAGCGGGAGCGGCTGGCACAGATACGCAGTATTTT
NA,TRBJ2-1,TRBV11-2,CASSLGGSAYNEQFF,TGTGCCAGCAGCTTAGGCGGCAGTGCCTACAATGAGCAGTTCTTC
NA,TRBJ1-3,TRBV2,CASSKTGPSGNTIYF,TGTGCCAGCAGTAAGACAGGCCCCTCTGGAAACACCATATATTTT
NA,TRBJ2-5,TRBV7-9,CASSYYQETQYF,TGTGCCAGCAGCTACTACCAAGAGACCCAGTACTTC
NA,TRBJ1-1,TRBV28,CASSLSPQAGNTEAFF,TGTGCCAGCAGTTTATCCCCCCAGGCAGGGAACACTGAAGCTTTCTTT
NA,TRBJ1-2,TRBV6-5,CASSDTGYGYTF,TGTGCCAGCAGTGATACAGGGTATGGCTACACCTTC
TRBD1,TRBJ1-2,TRBV4-1,CASSPQGGYGYTF,TGCGCCAGCAGCCCACAGGGGGGCTATGGCTACACCTTC